This TCR beta chain emerged from a study of lymphopenia after photon versus proton radiotherapy. Repertoires were generated with immunoSEQ multiplex PCR, while TCRdb's copy carries only in-frame clones and drops some. This table has 40,000 to 55,000 clones, roughly 90% appearing once. Looked up from germline, CDR1 is SGHTA and CDR2 is FQGNSA. V gave up 2 bases and J gave up 3 bases, with 17 bases separating them. The CDR3 totals 16 residues. The sample consisted of peripheral blood, taken from a patient treated with photon-based radiotherapy. The J gene is TRBJ2-7, the V gene TRBV7-2; a possible D gene is TRBD2 (6 bases). This clonotype was obtained from a woman in her thirties or forties with cholangiocarcinoma. The CDR3 region has the DNA TGTGCCAGCAGCTTACCACGCGGGATTGGGGGCTACGAGCAGTACTTC. Encoded protein: CASSLPRGIGGYEQYF.